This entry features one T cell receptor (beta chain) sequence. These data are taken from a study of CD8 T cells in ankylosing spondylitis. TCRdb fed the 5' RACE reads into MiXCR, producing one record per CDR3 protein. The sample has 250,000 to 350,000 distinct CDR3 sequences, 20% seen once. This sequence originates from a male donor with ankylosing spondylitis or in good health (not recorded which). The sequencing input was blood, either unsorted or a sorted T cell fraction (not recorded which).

The CDR3 region is CASSVPRLAGLAYEQYV. CDR3 nucleotide sequence: TGTGCCAGCAGTGTTCCTAGACTAGCGGGCTTAGCCTACGAGCAGTACGTC. The chain joins TRBV25-1 to TRBJ2-7; TRBD2 agrees at 10 bases. Germline trimming cut 4 bases from V and 2 bases from J; bases unmatched to any gene: 11. The CDR3 extends over 17 amino acids. Looked up from germline, CDR1 is MGHDK and CDR2 is SYGVNS.